The 27 T cell receptor beta chains reported below all come from one sample, sequenced in a study of T cell responses to AZD1222 COVID-19 vaccine. Sequencing was performed with immunoSEQ multiplex PCR; in TCRdb, only in-frame clones are kept and a portion is missing. The sample shows 110,000 or so clones, around 90% of them seen only once. Here the sequenced sample was peripheral blood, taken on day 0 of MenACWY control vaccination. These receptors were taken from an adult in good health.

This chain links TRBV15 with TRBJ1-1; perhaps TRBD1 as D (5 bases). The germline V gene encodes CDR1 LNHNV and CDR2 YYDKDF (reference sequence). V lost 4 bases and J lost 4, with 13 bases in between. The CDR3 contains 14 residues. CDR3 in DNA: TGTGCCACCAGCATCAGGGAAATGATCACTGAAGCTTTCTTT. It is translated as CATSIREMITEAFF.

The V and J genes are TRBV6-1 and TRBJ1-2, with D unresolved. Germline V lookup: CDR1 MNHNS, CDR2 SASEGT. V gave up 2 bases and J gave up 0 bases, with 4 bases separating them. This CDR3 has 13 residues. CDR3 bases: TGTGCCAGCAGTGAATTGGCTAACTATGGCTACACCTTC. The encoded protein is CASSELANYGYTF.

This clone was seen a few times. The chain links TRBV12-3 or TRBV12-4 to TRBJ2-2, with D possibly matching TRBD2 (5 bases). Trimming took off 7 bases at V and 7 bases at J, with 13 bases between the two ends. There are 13 residues in the CDR3. The CDR3 reads CASTRAAGGELFF. As DNA, the CDR3 is TGTGCCAGCACCCGGGCCGCGGGCGGGGAGCTGTTTTTT.

This chain connects TRBV4-2 to TRBJ2-7, with D perhaps TRBD2 (6 bases). The V gene lost 0 bases and the J gene lost 2 bases, with 17 bases spanning the gap. Germline CDR1 LGHNA, CDR2 YNFKEQ. This CDR3 is built from 17 residues. The CDR3, as DNA: TGTGCCAGCAGCCAAGAGGCCGGGACTTCCTTAACCTACGAGCAGTACTTC. Residues: CASSQEAGTSLTYEQYF.

This clone was seen a handful of times. The rearrangement links TRBV28 to TRBJ1-2; 9 positions match TRBD1. CDR1 is MDHEN, CDR2 SYDVKM, per germline. CDR3 size: 14 residues. V was pared by 7 bases and J by 4 bases, with 7 bases of the junction left unmatched. The CDR3 here is CASIHGTGPYGYTF. The CDR3 coding sequence is TGTGCCAGCATCCACGGGACAGGGCCCTATGGCTACACCTTC.

The rearrangement uses TRBV7-9 and TRBJ2-3; 10 nucleotides line up with TRBD2. The CDR3 has 16 residues. J gave up 2 bases and V 3 bases, and 5 bases lay outside the gene matches. Germline CDR1 and CDR2: SEHNR and FQNEAQ (reference sequence). The CDR3 loop is CASSFITSGITDTQYF. In DNA form, the CDR3 reads TGTGCCAGCAGCTTCATCACTAGCGGGATCACAGATACGCAGTATTTT. Looking up the rest from reference TRBV7-9 and TRBJ2-3 gives the full variable domain: DTGVSQNPRHKITKRGQNVTFRCDPISEHNRLYWYRQTLGQGPEFLTYFQNEAQLEKSRLLSDRFSAERPKGSFSTLEIQRTEQGDSAMYLCASSFITSGITDTQYFGPGTRLTVL.

The rearrangement uses TRBV12-5 and TRBJ2-1; D unresolved. Germline CDR1 and CDR2: LGHNT and FRNRAP. This CDR3 has 13 amino acids. The V and J ends lost 1 base and 9 bases respectively, with 10 bases between them. The CDR3 DNA reads as TGTGCTAGTGGTTTGGGTTTGGTGGGTGAGCAGTTCTTC. Protein: CASGLGLVGEQFF.

J is TRBJ1-5 and V is TRBV15; D perhaps matches TRBD1 (6 bases). Germline CDR1 and CDR2: LNHNV and YYDKDF (reference sequence). The CDR3 totals 16 residues. V dropped 4 bases and J dropped 9 bases, with 22 bases sitting between them. CDR3 DNA sequence: TGTGCCACCAGCATTGGTGGGGGCCCCCGGACAAGGCCCCAGCATTTT. Its protein is CATSIGGGPRTRPQHF.

The V call is TRBV4-3, the J call TRBJ1-6, with 7 bases that match TRBD1. Germline V CDR1 and CDR2: LGHNA, YSLEER. The V segment lost 1 base and the J segment 13 bases; nucleotides outside the gene matches: 10. This CDR3 contains 15 residues. The CDR3 nucleotides read TGCGCCAGCAGCCAAGGTGTGACAGGGCAGGTTCCCCTCCACTTT. Translating it yields CASSQGVTGQVPLHF.

This chain links TRBV18 with TRBJ2-7, with 7 positions matching TRBD1. Germline CDR1 is KGHSH and CDR2 is LQKENI. This CDR3 region has 16 residues. V was pared by 3 bases and J by 0 bases, with 8 bases of the junction left unmatched. DNA for the CDR3: TGTGCCAGCTCACCCCGGCAGACAGGGAGCTCCTACGAGCAGTACTTC. Translated: CASSPRQTGSSYEQYF.

This chain links TRBV14 with TRBJ1-2; 8 nucleotides agree with TRBD1. V dropped 2 bases and J dropped 1; count of bases not matched to a gene: 6. This CDR3 spans 16 amino acids. Germline V CDR1 and CDR2: SGHDN, FVKESK. The chain's CDR3 is CASSQLEGQGNYGYTF. CDR3 in DNA: TGTGCCAGCAGCCAACTAGAAGGACAGGGTAACTATGGCTACACCTTC.

This clone was observed a handful of times. The V call is TRBV28, the J call TRBJ2-7; D is unclear. Germline V gene lookup returns CDR1 MDHEN and CDR2 SYDVKM. The CDR3 runs 16 residues. Trimming removed 4 bases at V and 2 bases at J, with 18 bases between. This chain's CDR3 is CASSSRLGRLTYEQYF. For the CDR3, the DNA is TGTGCCAGCAGTTCCCGCCTCGGCAGATTAACCTACGAGCAGTACTTC. Complete variable domain (other parts from reference TRBV28 and TRBJ2-7): DVKVTQSSRYLVKRTGEKVFLECVQDMDHENMFWYRQDPGLGLRLIYFSYDVKMKEKGDIPEGYSVSREKKERFSLILESASTNQTSMYLCASSSRLGRLTYEQYFGPGTRLTVT.

This clone was counted a single time. This sequence joins TRBV9 and TRBJ2-7; no clear D. V lost 0 bases and J lost 2, with 12 bases in between. The CDR3 extends over 15 amino acids. Germline CDR1 and CDR2: SGDLS and YYNGEE. The DNA of the CDR3 is TGTGCCAGCAGCGTAGCCTCCAGCAACACCTACGAGCAGTACTTC. Residues: CASSVASSNTYEQYF. Full variable domain (outside the CDR3, taken from reference TRBV9 and TRBJ2-7): DSGVTQTPKHLITATGQRVTLRCSPRSGDLSVYWYQQSLDQGLQFLIQYYNGEERAKGNILERFSAQQFPDLHSELNLSSLELGDSALYFCASSVASSNTYEQYFGPGTRLTVT.

V is TRBV7-6 and J is TRBJ2-1; the D gene is possibly TRBD2 (5 bases). Trimming took 2 bases from V and 7 from J, leaving 18 bases between them. This CDR3 comprises 16 residues. CDR1 SGHVS and CDR2 FNYEAQ come from the germline V gene. CDR3 in DNA: TGTGCCAGCAGCTTACGCCGAGGGTCGCGAAGGAATGAGCAGTTCTTC. Amino acids: CASSLRRGSRRNEQFF.

This chain joins TRBV7-9 and TRBJ2-3; D could derive from TRBD1 or TRBD2 (5 bases each). This CDR3 is 15 amino acids long. Germline loops: CDR1 SEHNR, CDR2 FQNEAQ (reference sequence). Trimming took 7 bases from V and 1 from J, leaving 15 bases between them. CDR3 DNA sequence: TGTGCCAGCAACTACGGTCTGGGGGGCACAGATACGCAGTATTTT. It is translated as CASNYGLGGTDTQYF.

This clone was found once. CDR3: CASRIDSTNEQYF. The CDR3 DNA is TGCGCCAGCAGGATAGATTCTACGAACGAGCAGTACTTC. The chain carries TRBV5-1 and TRBJ2-7; D is uncertain. Germline V CDR1 and CDR2: SGHRS, YFSETQ. This CDR3 is built from 13 residues. V dropped 5 bases and J dropped 5 bases, with 14 bases sitting between them.

The rearrangement uses TRBV6-2 or TRBV6-3 and TRBJ1-4; D remains unclear. Per the germline V gene, CDR1 is MNHEY and CDR2 is SVGEGT. V dropped 2 bases and J dropped 5 bases, with 12 bases sitting between them. The CDR3 runs 15 residues. DNA for the CDR3: TGTGCCAGCAGTTACCAGGAAGGAGCCAATGAAAAACTGTTTTTT. Encoded protein: CASSYQEGANEKLFF.

In this sample, this clone turned up a few times. The chain is built from TRBV5-1 and TRBJ1-6, with a tentative D call TRBD1 (5 bases). Trimming took off 3 bases at V and 10 bases at J, with 20 bases between the two ends. The CDR3 is 16 residues long. Germline CDR1 and CDR2: SGHRS and YFSETQ. CDR3 amino acids: CASSWGSGRTGSPLHF. Written as DNA, the CDR3 is TGCGCCAGCAGCTGGGGGTCGGGTCGTACGGGGTCACCCCTCCACTTT.

V gene TRBV7-2 combines with J gene TRBJ1-5; D remains unclear. The ends were cut back, 4 bases at V and 3 bases at J, with 7 bases in the middle. This CDR3 spans 13 amino acids. Looked up from germline, CDR1 is SGHTA and CDR2 is FQGNSA. CDR3 sequence (DNA): TGTGCCAGCAGCTCCAATTTCAATCAGCCCCAGCATTTT. Translated: CASSSNFNQPQHF.

The sample holds one count of this clone. This rearrangement joins TRBV6-5 to TRBJ2-1; D call uncertain. Germline CDR1 is MNHEY and CDR2 is SVGAGI. Between the trimmed V and J ends, which lost 0 bases and 8 bases, there was a span of 2 bases. The CDR3 runs to 11 residues. CDR3 in DNA: TGTGCCAGCAGTTACTCGGATGAGCAGTTCTTC. Residues: CASSYSDEQFF.

This chain joins TRBV19 and TRBJ2-7; possibly TRBD1 for D (6 bases). The CDR3 consists of 13 residues. The V end was cut by 6 bases, the J end by 6 bases, with 15 bases between. Per germline, CDR1 LNHDA and CDR2 SQIVND (reference sequence). DNA for the CDR3: TGTGCCAGTAGGGGACACACAGGGCGCGAGCAGTACTTC. Translating gives CASRGHTGREQYF.

This sequence joins TRBV19 and TRBJ2-3; maybe TRBD2 (5 bases). Germline lookup yields CDR1 LNHDA and CDR2 SQIVND (reference sequence). The CDR3 sequence is 13 residues long. V lost 8 bases and J lost 2, with 11 bases in between. This CDR3 is CASQSGYTDTQYF. The CDR3 coding sequence is TGTGCCAGTCAAAGCGGCTACACAGATACGCAGTATTTT.

This clone was counted a single time. The chain uses TRBV5-1 and TRBJ1-3, with 7 bases lining up with TRBD1. There are 16 residues in the CDR3. Germline CDR1 and CDR2: SGHRS and YFSETQ. The V gene end was trimmed by 2 bases and the J gene end by 4 bases; junction bases not matched to a gene: 9. The CDR3 DNA sequence: TGCGCCAGCAGCTTCTCGACAGGGTTTGACGGAAACACCATATATTTT. Its translation: CASSFSTGFDGNTIYF. Full variable domain (rest looked up from reference TRBV5-1 and TRBJ1-3): KAGVTQTPRYLIKTRGQQVTLSCSPISGHRSVSWYQQTPGQGLQFLFEYFSETQRNKGNFPGRFSGRQFSNSRSEMNVSTLELGDSALYLCASSFSTGFDGNTIYFGEGSWLTVV.

Only one count was recorded for this clone. The chain links TRBV5-1 to TRBJ2-7, with D perhaps TRBD1 (6 bases). The V gene's germline CDR1 is SGHRS and CDR2 YFSETQ. V was cut by 3 bases and J by 7 bases, with 8 bases left in between. CDR3 length: 11 amino acids. CDR3 sequence: CASSSQGEQYF. CDR3 nucleotide sequence: TGCGCCAGCAGCTCCCAGGGGGAGCAGTACTTC.

This CDR3 is CASRQGRRTEAFF. In nucleotides, the CDR3 is TGTGCCAGCAGGCAGGGGAGACGGACTGAAGCTTTCTTT. The chain has TRBV28 and TRBJ1-1, with D tentatively TRBD1 (6 bases). With 6 bases removed from V and 5 bases from J, the gap between germline ends came to 13 bases. The length of the CDR3 is 13 residues. Germline lookup yields CDR1 MDHEN and CDR2 SYDVKM.

The CDR3 DNA reads as TGTGCCAGCAGCTCCGCCGACAGGGGGGTCTCCTACGAGCAGTACTTC. Its translation: CASSSADRGVSYEQYF. The rearrangement uses TRBV21-1 and TRBJ2-7; the DNA was not used to check the table's D call, TRBD1. TRBV21-1 is classified as a pseudogene. The CDR3 is 16 amino acids.

Only one count was recorded for this clone. V is TRBV29-1 and J is TRBJ2-7; 8 bases are shared with TRBD2. This CDR3 region has 13 residues. The V gene's germline CDR1 is SQVTM and CDR2 ANQGSEA. With V trimmed by 4 bases and J by 3 bases, 5 bases remained unmatched. The CDR3 reads CSVVPAGVYEQYF. CDR3 nucleotide sequence: TGCAGCGTTGTTCCAGCGGGAGTCTACGAGCAGTACTTC.